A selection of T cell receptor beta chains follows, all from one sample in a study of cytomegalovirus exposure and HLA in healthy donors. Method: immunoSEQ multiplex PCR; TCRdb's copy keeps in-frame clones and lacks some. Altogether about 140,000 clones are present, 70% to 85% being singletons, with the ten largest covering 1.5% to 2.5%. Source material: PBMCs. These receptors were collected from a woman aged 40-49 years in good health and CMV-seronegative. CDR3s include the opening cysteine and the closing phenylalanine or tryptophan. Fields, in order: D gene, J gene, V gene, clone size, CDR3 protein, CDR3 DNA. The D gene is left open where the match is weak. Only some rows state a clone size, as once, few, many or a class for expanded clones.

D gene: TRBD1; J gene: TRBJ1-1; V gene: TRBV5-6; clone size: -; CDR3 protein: CASSLWDRGDTEAFF; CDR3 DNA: TGTGCCAGCAGCTTGTGGGACAGGGGTGACACTGAAGCTTTCTTT
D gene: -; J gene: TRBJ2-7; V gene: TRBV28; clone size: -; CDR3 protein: CASSLRLGPNYEQYF; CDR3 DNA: TGTGCCAGCAGTTTACGGCTGGGCCCCAACTACGAGCAGTACTTC
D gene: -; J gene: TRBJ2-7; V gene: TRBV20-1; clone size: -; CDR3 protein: CSTDLYNEQYF; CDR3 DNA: TGCAGTACGGACTTATATAACGAGCAGTACTTC
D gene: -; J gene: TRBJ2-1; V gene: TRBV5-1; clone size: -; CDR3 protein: CASSLYYNEQFF; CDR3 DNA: TGCGCCAGCAGCCTTTACTACAATGAGCAGTTCTTC
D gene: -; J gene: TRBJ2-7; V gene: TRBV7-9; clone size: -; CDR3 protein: CASSFTQTGEQYF; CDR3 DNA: TGTGCCAGCAGCTTTACCCAGACTGGTGAGCAGTACTTC
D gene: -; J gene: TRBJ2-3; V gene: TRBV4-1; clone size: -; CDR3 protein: CASSRAPTADTQYF; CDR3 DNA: TGCGCCAGCAGCCGGGCCCCGACCGCAGATACGCAGTATTTT
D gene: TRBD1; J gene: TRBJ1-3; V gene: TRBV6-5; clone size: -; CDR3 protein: CASSLTGGPGNTIYF; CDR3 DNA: TGTGCCAGCAGCCTGACAGGGGGTCCTGGAAACACCATATATTTT
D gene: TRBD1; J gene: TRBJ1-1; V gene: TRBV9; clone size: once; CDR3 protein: CASSAGTAVFF; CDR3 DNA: TGTGCCAGCAGCGCCGGGACAGCCGTTTTCTTT
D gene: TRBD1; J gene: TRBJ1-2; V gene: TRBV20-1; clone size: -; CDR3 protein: CSSTGNYGYTF; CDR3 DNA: TGCAGTTCGACAGGGAACTATGGCTACACCTTC
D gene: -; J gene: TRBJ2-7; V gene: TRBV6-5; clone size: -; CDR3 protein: CASRWTAASYEQYF; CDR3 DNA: TGTGCCAGCAGATGGACAGCCGCGTCCTACGAGCAGTACTTC
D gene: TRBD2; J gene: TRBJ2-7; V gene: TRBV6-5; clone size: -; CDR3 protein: CASGTSGPSTHEQYF; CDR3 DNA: TGTGCCAGCGGGACTAGCGGACCAAGTACCCACGAGCAGTACTTC
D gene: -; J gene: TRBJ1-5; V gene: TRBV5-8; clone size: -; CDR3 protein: CASSLAGGEPQHF; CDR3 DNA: TGTGCCAGCAGCTTGGCTGGGGGCGAGCCCCAGCATTTT
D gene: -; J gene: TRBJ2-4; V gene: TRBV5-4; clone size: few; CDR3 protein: CASSPSGGLAKNIQYF; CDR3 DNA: TGTGCCAGCAGCCCCTCGGGCGGGTTAGCCAAAAACATTCAGTACTTC
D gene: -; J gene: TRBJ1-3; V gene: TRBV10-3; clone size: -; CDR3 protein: CAITTSQGGNTIYF; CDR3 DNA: TGTGCCATCACAACCTCACAGGGAGGAAACACCATATATTTT
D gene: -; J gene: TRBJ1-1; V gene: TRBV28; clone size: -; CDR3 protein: CASRGSGTEAFF; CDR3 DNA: TGTGCCAGCAGAGGTTCGGGCACTGAAGCTTTCTTT
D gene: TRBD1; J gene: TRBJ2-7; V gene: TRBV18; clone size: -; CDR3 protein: CASSPLTGQGSEQYF; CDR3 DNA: TGTGCCAGCTCACCACTTACGGGACAGGGAAGCGAGCAGTACTTC
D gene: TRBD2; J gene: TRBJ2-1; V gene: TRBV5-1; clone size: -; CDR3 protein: CASSWPRGEREASNEQFF; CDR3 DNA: TGCGCCAGCAGCTGGCCCCGGGGGGAGCGGGAGGCCTCCAATGAGCAGTTCTTC
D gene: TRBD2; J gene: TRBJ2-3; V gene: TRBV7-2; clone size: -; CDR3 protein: CASSPLAGSTDTQYF; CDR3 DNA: TGTGCCAGCAGCCCCCTAGCGGGTAGCACAGATACGCAGTATTTT
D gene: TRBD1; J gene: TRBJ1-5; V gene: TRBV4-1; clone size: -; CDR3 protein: CASSLYQGDQPQHF; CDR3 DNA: TGCGCCAGCAGCCTATACCAGGGGGATCAGCCCCAGCATTTT
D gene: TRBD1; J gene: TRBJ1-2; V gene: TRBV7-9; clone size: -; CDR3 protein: CASSHTRGGPFHGYTF; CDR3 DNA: TGTGCCAGCAGCCACACACGAGGGGGCCCATTTCATGGCTACACCTTC
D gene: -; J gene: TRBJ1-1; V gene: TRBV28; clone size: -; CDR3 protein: CACMMLRQTEAFF; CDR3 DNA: TGTGCCTGCATGATGCTGCGTCAAACTGAAGCTTTCTTT
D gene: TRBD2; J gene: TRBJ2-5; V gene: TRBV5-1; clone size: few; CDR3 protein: CASSLEGLDGTQYF; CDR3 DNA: TGCGCCAGCAGCTTGGAGGGACTAGACGGGACCCAGTACTTC
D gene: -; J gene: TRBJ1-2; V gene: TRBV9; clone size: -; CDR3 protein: CASSVGDTYGYTF; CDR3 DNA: TGTGCCAGCAGCGTAGGAGACACATATGGCTACACCTTC
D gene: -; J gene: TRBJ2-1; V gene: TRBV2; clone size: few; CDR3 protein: CASSEAPLAGEQFF; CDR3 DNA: TGTGCCAGCAGTGAAGCGCCCCTAGCAGGTGAGCAGTTCTTC
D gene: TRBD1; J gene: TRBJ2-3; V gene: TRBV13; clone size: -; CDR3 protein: CASSLGRDRPTDTQYF; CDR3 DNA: TGTGCCAGCAGCTTAGGCCGGGACAGGCCGACAGATACGCAGTATTTT
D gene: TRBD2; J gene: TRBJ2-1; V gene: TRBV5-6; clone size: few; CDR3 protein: CASRPGLAGLNEQFF; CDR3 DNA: TGTGCCAGCAGACCCGGACTAGCGGGACTCAATGAGCAGTTCTTC
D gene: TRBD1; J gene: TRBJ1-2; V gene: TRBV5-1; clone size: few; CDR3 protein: CASSLASTGGRGYTF; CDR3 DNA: TGCGCCAGCAGCTTGGCTTCAACAGGGGGCCGTGGCTACACCTTC
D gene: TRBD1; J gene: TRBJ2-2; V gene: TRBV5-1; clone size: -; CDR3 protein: CASSLVPGGTGELFF; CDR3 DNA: TGCGCCAGCAGCTTGGTACCAGGGGGAACCGGGGAGCTGTTTTTT
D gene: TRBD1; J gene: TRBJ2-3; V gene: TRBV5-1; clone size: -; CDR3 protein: CASRRQGSTDTQYF; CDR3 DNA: TGCGCCAGCAGGAGACAGGGCAGCACAGATACGCAGTATTTT
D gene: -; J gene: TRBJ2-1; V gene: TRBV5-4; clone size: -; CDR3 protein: CASSLELNEQFF; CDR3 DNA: TGTGCCAGCAGCTTGGAGCTTAATGAGCAGTTCTTC
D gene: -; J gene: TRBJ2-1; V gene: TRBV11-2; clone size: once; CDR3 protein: CASSVTSEQFF; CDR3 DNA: TGTGCCAGCAGCGTGACTTCTGAGCAGTTCTTC
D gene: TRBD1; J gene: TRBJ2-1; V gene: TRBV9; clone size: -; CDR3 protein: CASSDGQGTVGNNEQFF; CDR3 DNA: TGTGCCAGCAGCGATGGACAGGGGACCGTGGGGAACAATGAGCAGTTCTTC
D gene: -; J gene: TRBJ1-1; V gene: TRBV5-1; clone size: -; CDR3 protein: CASSLAGLTEAFF; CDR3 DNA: TGCGCCAGCAGCTTGGCAGGGTTGACTGAAGCTTTCTTT
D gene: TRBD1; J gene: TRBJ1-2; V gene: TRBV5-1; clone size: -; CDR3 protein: CASSYDREGYTF; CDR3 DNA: TGCGCCAGCAGCTACGACAGGGAAGGCTACACCTTC
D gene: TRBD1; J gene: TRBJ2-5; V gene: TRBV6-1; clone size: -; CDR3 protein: CASSGQGLQETQYF; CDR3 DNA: TGTGCCAGCAGTGGACAGGGCCTACAAGAGACCCAGTACTTC
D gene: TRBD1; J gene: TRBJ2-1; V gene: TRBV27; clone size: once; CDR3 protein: CASSLIYRRGNEQFF; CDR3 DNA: TGTGCCAGCAGTTTAATATACCGCAGGGGGAATGAGCAGTTCTTC
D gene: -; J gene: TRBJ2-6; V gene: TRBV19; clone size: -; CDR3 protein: CASKSGPGANVLTF; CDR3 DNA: TGTGCCAGTAAATCAGGCCCTGGGGCCAACGTCCTGACTTTC
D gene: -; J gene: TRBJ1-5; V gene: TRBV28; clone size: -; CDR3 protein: CASSLRQATGNQPQHF; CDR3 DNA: TGTGCCAGCAGTTTACGTCAGGCTACGGGCAATCAGCCCCAGCATTTT
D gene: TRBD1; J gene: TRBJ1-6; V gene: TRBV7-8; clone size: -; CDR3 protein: CASSATGTGVNSPLHF; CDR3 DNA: TGTGCCAGCAGCGCCACCGGGACAGGGGTTAATTCACCCCTCCACTTT
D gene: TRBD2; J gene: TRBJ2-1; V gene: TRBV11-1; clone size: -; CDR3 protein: CASSFSVGGSYNEQFF; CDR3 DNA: TGTGCCAGCAGCTTTTCCGTGGGAGGGTCCTACAATGAGCAGTTCTTC
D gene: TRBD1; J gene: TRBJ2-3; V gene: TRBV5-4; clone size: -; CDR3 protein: CASSYHRQGRADTQYF; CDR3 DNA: TGTGCCAGCAGCTACCACCGACAGGGGAGAGCAGATACGCAGTATTTT
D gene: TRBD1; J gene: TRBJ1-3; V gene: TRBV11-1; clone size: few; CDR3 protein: CASSFTGTAGNTIYF; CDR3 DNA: TGTGCCAGCAGCTTCACCGGGACAGCTGGAAACACCATATATTTT
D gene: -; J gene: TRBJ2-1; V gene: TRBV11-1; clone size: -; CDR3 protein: CASSVRTSPLSNEQFF; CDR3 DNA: TGTGCCAGCAGCGTCCGTACTAGTCCGCTCTCCAATGAGCAGTTCTTC
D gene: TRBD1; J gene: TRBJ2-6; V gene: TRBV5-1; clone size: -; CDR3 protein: CASRQYRDRVAGANVLTF; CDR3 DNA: TGCGCCAGCAGACAATACCGGGACAGGGTCGCTGGGGCCAACGTCCTGACTTTC
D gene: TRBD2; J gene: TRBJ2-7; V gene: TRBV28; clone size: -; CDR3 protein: CASSLTATGLAGEQYF; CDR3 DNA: TGTGCCAGCAGTTTAACGGCTACGGGACTAGCAGGGGAGCAGTACTTC